The TCR beta chain under discussion was sequenced for a study of blood T cell repertoires in COVID-19. About the research overall: Samples representing acute and convalescent COVID-19 were sourced from the United States, Italy and Spain. T cells, B-cell-depleted T cells, or PBMCs supplied cDNA or gDNA.

V lost 0 bases and J lost 4, with 13 bases in between. CDR3 length equals 16 residues. Germline assignment: CDR1 LGHNA and CDR2 YSLEER. Sequenced by immunoSEQ multiplex PCR; TCRdb stores in-frame clones only, minus some. Altogether around 100,000 clones are present, 70% to 90% being singletons, with the ten largest covering under 2.5%. The table lists this clone with a count of one. The receptor comes from a human donor in a cohort sampled during active COVID-19. Sequenced material: peripheral blood. The chain carries TRBV4-3 and TRBJ1-5; tentatively, D is TRBD1 (5 bases). CDR3 amino acids: CASSQEIGTGNQPQHF. The CDR3 nucleotides read TGCGCCAGCAGCCAAGAGATAGGGACTGGGAATCAGCCCCAGCATTTT.